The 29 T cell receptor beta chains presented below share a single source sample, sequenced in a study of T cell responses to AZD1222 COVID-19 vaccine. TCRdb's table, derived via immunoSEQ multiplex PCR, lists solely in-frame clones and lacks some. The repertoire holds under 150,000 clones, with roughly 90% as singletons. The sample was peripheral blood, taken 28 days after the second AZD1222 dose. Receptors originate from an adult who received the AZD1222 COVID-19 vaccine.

The CDR3 DNA follows: TGTGCCAGCAGCTGGGGGGCGGTCACAGGGGGAGCGAACACTGAAGCTTTCTTT. Protein product: CASSWGAVTGGANTEAFF. The V and J genes are TRBV11-2 and TRBJ1-1; TRBD1 matches 8 bases. The V gene end was trimmed by 4 bases and the J gene end by 1 base; junction bases not matched to a gene: 14. Per germline, CDR1 SGHAT and CDR2 FQNNGV. The CDR3 has 18 amino acids.

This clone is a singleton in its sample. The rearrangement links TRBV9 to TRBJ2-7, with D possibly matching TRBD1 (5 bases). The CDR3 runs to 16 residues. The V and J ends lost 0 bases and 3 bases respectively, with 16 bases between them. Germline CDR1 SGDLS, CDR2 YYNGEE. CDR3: CASSVATGRTIYEQYF. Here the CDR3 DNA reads TGTGCCAGCAGCGTAGCCACAGGACGGACCATCTACGAGCAGTACTTC. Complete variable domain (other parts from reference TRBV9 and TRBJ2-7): DSGVTQTPKHLITATGQRVTLRCSPRSGDLSVYWYQQSLDQGLQFLIQYYNGEERAKGNILERFSAQQFPDLHSELNLSSLELGDSALYFCASSVATGRTIYEQYFGPGTRLTVT.

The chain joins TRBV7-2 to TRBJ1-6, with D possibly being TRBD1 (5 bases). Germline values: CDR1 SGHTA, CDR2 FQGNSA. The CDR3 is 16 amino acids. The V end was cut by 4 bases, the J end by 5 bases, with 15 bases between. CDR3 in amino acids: CASSYLGTENNSPLHF. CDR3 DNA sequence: TGTGCCAGCAGCTACTTAGGGACGGAGAATAATTCACCCCTCCACTTT.

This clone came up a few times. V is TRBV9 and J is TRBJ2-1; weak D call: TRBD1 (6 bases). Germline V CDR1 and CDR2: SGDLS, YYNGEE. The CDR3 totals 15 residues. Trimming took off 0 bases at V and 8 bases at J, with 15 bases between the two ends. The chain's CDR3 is CASSVDVGAEDEQFF. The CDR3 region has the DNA TGTGCCAGCAGCGTAGACGTGGGGGCGGAAGATGAGCAGTTCTTC. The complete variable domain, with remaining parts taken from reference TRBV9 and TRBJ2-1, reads DSGVTQTPKHLITATGQRVTLRCSPRSGDLSVYWYQQSLDQGLQFLIQYYNGEERAKGNILERFSAQQFPDLHSELNLSSLELGDSALYFCASSVDVGAEDEQFFGPGTRLTVL.

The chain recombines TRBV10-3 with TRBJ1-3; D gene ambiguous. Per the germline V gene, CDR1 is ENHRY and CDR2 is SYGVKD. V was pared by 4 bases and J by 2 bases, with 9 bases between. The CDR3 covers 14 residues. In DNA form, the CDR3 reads TGTGCCATCAGTGGTGCGTGGGCTGGAAACACCATATATTTT. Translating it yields CAISGAWAGNTIYF.

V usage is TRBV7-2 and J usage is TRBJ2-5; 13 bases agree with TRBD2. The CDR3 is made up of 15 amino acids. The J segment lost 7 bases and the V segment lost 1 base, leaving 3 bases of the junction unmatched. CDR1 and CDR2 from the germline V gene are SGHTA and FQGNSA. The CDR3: CASSLGGLAGRTQYF. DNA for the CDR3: TGTGCCAGCAGCTTAGGGGGACTAGCGGGGAGGACCCAGTACTTC.

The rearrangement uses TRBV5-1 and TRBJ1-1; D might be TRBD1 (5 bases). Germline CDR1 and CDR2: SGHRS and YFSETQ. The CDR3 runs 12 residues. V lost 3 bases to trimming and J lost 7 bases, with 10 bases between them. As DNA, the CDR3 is TGCGCCAGCAGCTATACCGACAGTGAAGCTTTCTTT. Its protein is CASSYTDSEAFF.

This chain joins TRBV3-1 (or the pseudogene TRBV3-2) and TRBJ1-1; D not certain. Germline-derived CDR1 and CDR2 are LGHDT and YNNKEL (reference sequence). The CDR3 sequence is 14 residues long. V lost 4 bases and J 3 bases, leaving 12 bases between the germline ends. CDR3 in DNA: TGTGCCAGCAGCCCCCTGGGGAGGGACACTGAAGCTTTCTTT. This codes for CASSPLGRDTEAFF.

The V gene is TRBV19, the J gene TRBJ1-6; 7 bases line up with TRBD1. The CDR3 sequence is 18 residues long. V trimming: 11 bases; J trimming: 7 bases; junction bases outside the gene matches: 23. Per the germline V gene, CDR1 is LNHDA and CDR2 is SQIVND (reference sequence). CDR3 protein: CASERPGQRPLTNSPLHF. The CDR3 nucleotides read TGTGCCTCGGAACGACCGGGACAGCGGCCTCTTACAAATTCACCCCTCCACTTT.

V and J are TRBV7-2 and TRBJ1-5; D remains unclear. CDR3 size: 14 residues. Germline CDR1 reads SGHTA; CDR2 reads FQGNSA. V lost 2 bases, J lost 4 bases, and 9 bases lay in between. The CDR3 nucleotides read TGTGCCAGCAGCTTACGGACGGCGAATCAGCCCCAGCATTTT. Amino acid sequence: CASSLRTANQPQHF.

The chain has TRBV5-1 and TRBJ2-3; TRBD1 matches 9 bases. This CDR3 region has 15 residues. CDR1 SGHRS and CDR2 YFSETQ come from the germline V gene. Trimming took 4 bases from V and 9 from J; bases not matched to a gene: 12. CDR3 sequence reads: CASSPGDRDEGTQYF. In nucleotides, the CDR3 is TGCGCCAGCAGCCCGGGGGACAGGGACGAGGGGACGCAGTATTTT.

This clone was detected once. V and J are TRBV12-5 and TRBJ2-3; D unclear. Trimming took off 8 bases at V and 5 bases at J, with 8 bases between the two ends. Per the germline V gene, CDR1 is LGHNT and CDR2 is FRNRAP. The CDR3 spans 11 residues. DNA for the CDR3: TGTGCTAGTACGCGCGGAGATACGCAGTATTTT. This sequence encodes CASTRGDTQYF.

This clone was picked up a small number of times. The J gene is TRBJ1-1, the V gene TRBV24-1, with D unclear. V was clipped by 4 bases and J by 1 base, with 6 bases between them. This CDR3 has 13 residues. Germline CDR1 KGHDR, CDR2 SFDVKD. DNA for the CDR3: TGTGCCACCAGTGACTCGAGGAACACTGAAGCTTTCTTT. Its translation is CATSDSRNTEAFF.

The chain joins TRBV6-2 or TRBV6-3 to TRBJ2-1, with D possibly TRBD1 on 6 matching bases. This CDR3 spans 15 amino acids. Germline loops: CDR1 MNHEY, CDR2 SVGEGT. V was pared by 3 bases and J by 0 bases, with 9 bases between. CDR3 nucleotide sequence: TGTGCCAGCAGTTATGGACAGTTCTCCTACAATGAGCAGTTCTTC. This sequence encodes CASSYGQFSYNEQFF.

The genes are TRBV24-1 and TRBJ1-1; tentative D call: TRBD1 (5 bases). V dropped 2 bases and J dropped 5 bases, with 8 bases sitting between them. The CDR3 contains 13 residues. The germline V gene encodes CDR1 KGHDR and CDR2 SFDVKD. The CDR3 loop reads CATSDWGGTEAFF. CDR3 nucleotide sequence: TGTGCCACCAGTGATTGGGGGGGTACTGAAGCTTTCTTT.

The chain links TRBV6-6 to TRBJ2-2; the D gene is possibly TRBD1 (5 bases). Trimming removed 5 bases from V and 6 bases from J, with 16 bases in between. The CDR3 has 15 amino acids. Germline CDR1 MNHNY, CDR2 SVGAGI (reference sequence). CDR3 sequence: CASSLISRVPGELFF. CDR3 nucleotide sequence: TGTGCCAGCAGTCTAATATCCAGGGTTCCCGGGGAGCTGTTTTTT.

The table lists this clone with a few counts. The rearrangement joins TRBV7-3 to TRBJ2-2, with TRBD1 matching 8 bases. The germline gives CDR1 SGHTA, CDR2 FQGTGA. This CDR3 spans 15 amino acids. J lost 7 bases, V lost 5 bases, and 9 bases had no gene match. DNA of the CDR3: TGTGCCAGCAGCCCGCGACAGGGGAGCATCGGGGAGCTGTTTTTT. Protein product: CASSPRQGSIGELFF. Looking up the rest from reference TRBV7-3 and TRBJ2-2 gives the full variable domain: GAGVSQTPSNKVTEKGKYVELRCDPISGHTALYWYRQSLGQGPEFLIYFQGTGAADDSGLPNDRFFAVRPEGSVSTLKIQRTERGDSAVYLCASSPRQGSIGELFFGEGSRLTVL.

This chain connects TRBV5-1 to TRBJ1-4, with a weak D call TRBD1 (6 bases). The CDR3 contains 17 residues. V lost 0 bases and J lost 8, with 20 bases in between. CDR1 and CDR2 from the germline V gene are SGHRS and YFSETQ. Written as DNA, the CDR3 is TGCGCCAGCAGCTTGGATGGATCACGGGGGCCGGTAGAAAAACTGTTTTTT. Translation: CASSLDGSRGPVEKLFF.

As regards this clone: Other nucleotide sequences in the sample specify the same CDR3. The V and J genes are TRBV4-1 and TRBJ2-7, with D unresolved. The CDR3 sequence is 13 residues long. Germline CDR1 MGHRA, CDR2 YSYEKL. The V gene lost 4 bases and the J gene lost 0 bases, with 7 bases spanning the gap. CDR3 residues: CASSPGFSYEQYF. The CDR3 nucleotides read TGCGCCAGCAGCCCCGGGTTCTCCTACGAGCAGTACTTC.

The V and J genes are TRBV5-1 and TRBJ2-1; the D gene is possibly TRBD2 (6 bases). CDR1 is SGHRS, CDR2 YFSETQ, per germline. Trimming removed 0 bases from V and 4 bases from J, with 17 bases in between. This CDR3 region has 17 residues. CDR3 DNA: TGCGCCAGCAGCTTGGATGATTCGCAGGGAGGTTACAATGAGCAGTTCTTC. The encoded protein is CASSLDDSQGGYNEQFF. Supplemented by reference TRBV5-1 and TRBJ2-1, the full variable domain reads KAGVTQTPRYLIKTRGQQVTLSCSPISGHRSVSWYQQTPGQGLQFLFEYFSETQRNKGNFPGRFSGRQFSNSRSEMNVSTLELGDSALYLCASSLDDSQGGYNEQFFGPGTRLTVL.

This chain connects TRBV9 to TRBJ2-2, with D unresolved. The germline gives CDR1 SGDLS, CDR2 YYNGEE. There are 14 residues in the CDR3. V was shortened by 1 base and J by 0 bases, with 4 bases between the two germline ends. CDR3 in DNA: TGTGCCAGCAGCGTATACGCGAACACCGGGGAGCTGTTTTTT. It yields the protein CASSVYANTGELFF.

The CDR3 here is CASSPRTYPFPEAFF. Written as DNA, the CDR3 is TGTGCCAGCAGCCCGCGGACCTACCCCTTTCCTGAAGCTTTCTTT. V and J are TRBV9 and TRBJ1-1; D ambiguous. The CDR3 totals 15 residues. Per germline, CDR1 SGDLS and CDR2 YYNGEE. With 4 bases removed from V and 6 bases from J, the gap between germline ends came to 19 bases.

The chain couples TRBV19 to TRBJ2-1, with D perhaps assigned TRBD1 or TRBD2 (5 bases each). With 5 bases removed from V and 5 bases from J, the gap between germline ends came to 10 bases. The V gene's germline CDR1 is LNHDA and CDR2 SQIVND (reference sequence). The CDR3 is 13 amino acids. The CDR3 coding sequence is TGTGCCAGTAGTGTCGGGACCGACAATGAGCAGTTCTTC. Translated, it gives CASSVGTDNEQFF.

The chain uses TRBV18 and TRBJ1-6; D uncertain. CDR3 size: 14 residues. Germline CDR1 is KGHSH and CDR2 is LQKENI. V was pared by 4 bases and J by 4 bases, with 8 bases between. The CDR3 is CASSLSEYNSPLHF. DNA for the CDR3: TGTGCCAGCTCACTTTCTGAATATAATTCACCCCTCCACTTT. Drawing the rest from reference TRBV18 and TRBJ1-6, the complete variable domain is NAGVMQNPRHLVRRRGQEARLRCSPMKGHSHVYWYRQLPEEGLKFMVYLQKENIIDESGMPKERFSAEFPKEGPSILRIQQVVRGDSAAYFCASSLSEYNSPLHFGNGTRLTVT.

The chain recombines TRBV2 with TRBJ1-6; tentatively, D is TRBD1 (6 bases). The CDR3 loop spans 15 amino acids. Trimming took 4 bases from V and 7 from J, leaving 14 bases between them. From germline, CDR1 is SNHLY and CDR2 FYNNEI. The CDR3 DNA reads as TGTGCCAGCAGTGGAGTCGGACAGACAAATTCACCCCTCCACTTT. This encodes CASSGVGQTNSPLHF. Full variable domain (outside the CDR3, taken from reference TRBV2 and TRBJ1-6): EPEVTQTPSHQVTQMGQEVILRCVPISNHLYFYWYRQILGQKVEFLVSFYNNEISEKSEIFDDQFSVERPDGSNFTLKIRSTKLEDSAMYFCASSGVGQTNSPLHFGNGTRLTVT.

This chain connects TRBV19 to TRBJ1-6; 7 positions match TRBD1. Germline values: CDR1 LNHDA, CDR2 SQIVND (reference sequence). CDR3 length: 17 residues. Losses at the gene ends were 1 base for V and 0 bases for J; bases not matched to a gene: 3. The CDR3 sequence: CASSIGQGSSYNSPLHF. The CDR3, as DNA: TGTGCCAGTAGTATAGGACAGGGTTCCTCCTATAATTCACCCCTCCACTTT.

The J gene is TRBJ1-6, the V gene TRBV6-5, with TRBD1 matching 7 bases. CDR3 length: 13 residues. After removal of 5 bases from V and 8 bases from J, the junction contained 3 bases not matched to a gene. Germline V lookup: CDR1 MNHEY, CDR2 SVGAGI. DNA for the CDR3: TGTGCCAGCAGTCCACAGGGGTATTCACCCCTCCACTTT. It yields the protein CASSPQGYSPLHF.

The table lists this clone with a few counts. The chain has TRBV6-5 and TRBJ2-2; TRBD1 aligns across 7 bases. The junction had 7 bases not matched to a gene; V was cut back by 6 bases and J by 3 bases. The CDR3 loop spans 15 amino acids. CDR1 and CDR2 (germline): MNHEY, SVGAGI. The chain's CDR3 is CASSRGTAYTGELFF. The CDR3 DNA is TGTGCCAGCAGCCGTGGGACAGCCTACACCGGGGAGCTGTTTTTT.

The CDR3 reads CASSVGGGGYGYTF. The CDR3 DNA sequence: TGTGCCAGCAGCGTAGGTGGGGGTGGCTATGGCTACACCTTC. The V and J genes are TRBV9 and TRBJ1-2, with D tentatively TRBD1 (5 bases). CDR1 and CDR2 from the germline V gene are SGDLS and YYNGEE. The CDR3 is 14 residues long. The V gene lost 0 bases and the J gene lost 4 bases, with 10 bases spanning the gap.